The 10 T cell receptor beta chains given below trace back to one sample, sequenced in a study of technical replicates of blood from several donors. Some clones are missing from TCRdb's copy, which holds only in-frame ones; the method was immunoSEQ multiplex PCR. The sample includes 60,000 to 65,000 clones, approximately 92% seen only once; the top ten take 4.3%. Sequencing input: PBMCs. The source of these receptors is a human donor in good health. Some clones in this sample may be carry-over from other donors' samples.

V usage is TRBV30 and J usage is TRBJ2-1; 8 bases map to TRBD2. Per the germline V gene, CDR1 is GTSNPN and CDR2 is SVGIG (reference sequence). This CDR3 comprises 13 residues. V shed 8 bases and J 6 bases; nucleotides not matched to a gene: 9. The CDR3 loop reads CAGEGLVINEQFF. The CDR3 DNA follows: TGTGCCGGGGAGGGACTAGTGATCAATGAGCAGTTCTTC.

The chain employs TRBV4-1 and TRBJ2-3; D is unclear. Germline V gene data show CDR1 as MGHRA and CDR2 as YSYEKL. V dropped 1 base and J dropped 4 bases, with 9 bases sitting between them. CDR3 length equals 14 residues. As DNA, the CDR3 is TGCGCCAGCAGCCAAGTGTTCAGGCCAGATACGCAGTATTTT. It is translated as CASSQVFRPDTQYF.

The chain uses TRBV4-1 and TRBJ2-3; TRBD1 matches at 8 bases. This CDR3 is 16 amino acids long. CDR1 is MGHRA, CDR2 YSYEKL, per germline. V shed 4 bases and J 4 bases; nucleotides not matched to a gene: 10. The CDR3 loop reads CASSRPDREFPDTQYF. CDR3 coding DNA: TGCGCCAGCAGCCGCCCGGACAGGGAATTCCCAGATACGCAGTATTTT.

This chain joins TRBV7-9 and TRBJ2-1, with 11 bases aligning to TRBD2. The CDR3 is 16 amino acids. Germline loops: CDR1 SEHNR, CDR2 FQNEAQ (reference sequence). V lost 0 bases, J lost 3 bases, and 1 base stayed unmatched. The CDR3 is CASSLAGLAVYNEQFF. The CDR3 DNA is TGTGCCAGCAGCTTAGCGGGACTAGCGGTCTACAATGAGCAGTTCTTC. The full variable domain, rest sourced from reference TRBV7-9 and TRBJ2-1, is DTGVSQNPRHKITKRGQNVTFRCDPISEHNRLYWYRQTLGQGPEFLTYFQNEAQLEKSRLLSDRFSAERPKGSFSTLEIQRTEQGDSAMYLCASSLAGLAVYNEQFFGPGTRLTVL.

The chain carries TRBV19 and TRBJ2-1, with D tentatively TRBD1 (6 bases). CDR3 length equals 16 residues. Germline CDR1 reads LNHDA; CDR2 reads SQIVND (reference sequence). The V end lost 10 bases, the J end lost 1 base, and 20 bases lay between the germline ends. In DNA, the CDR3 is TGTGCCACCACAGGACAGCCCCTTGGGTCCTACAATGAGCAGTTCTTC. Translating gives CATTGQPLGSYNEQFF.

The chain joins TRBV29-1 to TRBJ1-5; no clear D. This CDR3 comprises 13 residues. V was trimmed by 1 base and J by 4 bases, leaving 8 bases between them. Germline CDR1 SQVTM, CDR2 ANQGSEA. CDR3 amino acids: CSVEGAGNQPQHF. The CDR3 DNA sequence: TGCAGCGTTGAAGGGGCAGGTAATCAGCCCCAGCATTTT.

J is TRBJ1-2 and V is TRBV7-9; D unresolved. CDR1 SEHNR and CDR2 FQNEAQ come from the germline V gene (reference sequence). V was clipped by 2 bases and J by 7 bases, with 8 bases between them. This CDR3 spans 12 amino acids. This CDR3 is CASSLSGVGYTF. The CDR3 nucleotides are TGTGCCAGCAGCTTATCCGGGGTTGGCTACACCTTC.

The rearrangement joins TRBV5-1 to TRBJ2-2, with 7 bases fitting TRBD1. J lost 1 base, V lost 2 bases, and 5 bases had no gene match. This CDR3 has 16 residues. Germline V gene lookup returns CDR1 SGHRS and CDR2 YFSETQ. The CDR3 DNA reads as TGCGCCAGCAGCTTAAGACAGGGAATGAACACCGGGGAGCTGTTTTTT. It is translated as CASSLRQGMNTGELFF.

This chain connects TRBV10-3 to TRBJ2-3; TRBD1 matches 10 bases. The CDR3 is made up of 15 amino acids. CDR1 is ENHRY, CDR2 SYGVKD, per germline. Germline trimming cut 6 bases from V and 1 base from J; bases unmatched to any gene: 4. CDR3 in DNA: TGTGCCATCAGGGGACAGGGGACGCGCACAGATACGCAGTATTTT. Amino acids: CAIRGQGTRTDTQYF.

The rearrangement uses TRBV9 and TRBJ2-3, with 11 nucleotides matching TRBD2. With 4 bases clipped from V and 4 bases from J, the junction kept 5 bases outside the gene matches. The germline gives CDR1 SGDLS, CDR2 YYNGEE. The CDR3 sequence is 15 residues long. This chain's CDR3 is CASSTSGSSADTQYF. In nucleotides, the CDR3 is TGTGCCAGCAGCACTAGCGGGAGTTCCGCAGATACGCAGTATTTT.